Listed below are T cell receptor beta chains from one sample, sequenced in a study of Ad26.COV2.S vaccination and SARS-CoV-2 variants. TCRdb's table, derived via immunoSEQ multiplex PCR, lists solely in-frame clones and lacks some. In the table there are nearly 400,000 clones, approximately 89% of which are singletons. Specimen: peripheral blood, collected in a trial of Ad26.COV2.S vaccine versus placebo. Every receptor here comes from a person aged 18-60 years who received the Ad26.COV2.S COVID-19 vaccine or a placebo. Both conserved end residues are part of each CDR3. D genes are given only for firm matches. The listing skips clone size in some rows; elsewhere it reads once, few, many or a size class.

CASHREVPNTDTQYF	TGTGCCAGCCACCGGGAGGTCCCAAACACAGATACGCAGTATTTT	TRBD2	-	TRBV5-4	TRBJ2-3
CAWSGTRHRNGEVGNTEAFF	TGTGCCTGGAGTGGGACTCGTCACCGTAACGGGGAAGTTGGGAACACTGAAGCTTTCTTT	-	-	TRBV30	TRBJ1-1
CASSYSRQGNSPLHF	TGTGCCAGCAGTTACTCGCGGCAGGGTAATTCACCCCTCCACTTT	-	-	TRBV6-5	TRBJ1-6
CASTNTDTQYF	TGTGCCAGTACGAACACAGATACGCAGTATTTT	-	-	TRBV19	TRBJ2-3
CASSQDLRQQQYF	TGTGCCAGCAGCCAAGATCTCCGGCAGCAGCAGTACTTC	-	-	TRBV14	TRBJ2-7
CASSPVLGGQRYEQYF	TGTGCCAGCAGTCCCGTTCTAGGGGGCCAGCGTTACGAGCAGTACTTC	TRBD1	-	TRBV2	TRBJ2-7
CSVAPDRVRTEAFF	TGCAGCGTTGCTCCCGACAGGGTGCGAACTGAAGCTTTCTTT	TRBD1	-	TRBV29-1	TRBJ1-1
CASSRVAGGFNEQFF	TGCGCCAGCAGCAGGGTAGCGGGAGGGTTCAATGAGCAGTTCTTC	TRBD2	few	TRBV4-3	TRBJ2-1
CASSLGLNTEAFF	TGTGCCAGTAGTCTCGGACTGAACACTGAAGCTTTCTTT	-	-	TRBV19	TRBJ1-1
CASSRDGTPSSGNTIYF	TGCGCCAGCAGCCGGGACGGGACACCAAGCTCTGGAAACACCATATATTTT	-	once	TRBV5-1	TRBJ1-3
CASSPGSNTEAFF	TGTGCCAGCAGCCCCGGGTCGAACACTGAAGCTTTCTTT	-	-	TRBV7-3	TRBJ1-1
CASSVPGLAGRDASDTQYF	TGTGCCAGCAGCGTCCCGGGACTAGCGGGTAGGGATGCCTCAGATACGCAGTATTTT	TRBD2	-	TRBV9	TRBJ2-3
CAWGDANTGELFF	TGTGCCTGGGGCGACGCGAACACCGGGGAGCTGTTTTTT	-	-	TRBV30	TRBJ2-2
CASSEEGLGNPTDTQYF	TGTGCCAGTAGTGAGGAGGGCCTCGGGAACCCGACAGATACGCAGTATTTT	-	-	TRBV19	TRBJ2-3
CASSPDSPFFSGNTIYF	TGTGCCAGCAGCCCGGACAGCCCATTCTTCTCTGGAAACACCATATATTTT	-	-	TRBV28	TRBJ1-3
CASSPTGLAGGREQFF	TGTGCCAGCTCTCCAACGGGACTAGCGGGAGGGCGAGAGCAGTTCTTC	TRBD2	-	TRBV18	TRBJ2-1
CASSPKTPDGNNEQFF	TGTGCCAGCAGCCCCAAGACTCCGGACGGAAACAATGAGCAGTTCTTC	-	once	TRBV7-9	TRBJ2-1
CASSPQGGGAQPQHF	TGTGCCAGCTCACCTCAGGGGGGAGGCGCTCAGCCCCAGCATTTT	TRBD1	-	TRBV18	TRBJ1-5
CASSLALAGGHEQFF	TGTGCCAGCAGCTTGGCGCTAGCGGGAGGCCATGAGCAGTTCTTC	TRBD2	-	TRBV5-4	TRBJ2-1
CASSQEQGSSYEQYF	TGTGCCAGCAGCCAAGAACAGGGCTCCTCCTACGAGCAGTACTTC	-	-	TRBV4-2	TRBJ2-7
CASSPTSGRSETQYF	TGTGCCAGCAGCCCCACTAGCGGGAGATCAGAGACCCAGTACTTC	TRBD2	-	TRBV3-1/TRBV3-2	TRBJ2-5
CASSPGTGLHNEQFF	TGCGCCAGCAGCCCTGGGACAGGATTGCACAATGAGCAGTTCTTC	TRBD1	-	TRBV5-1	TRBJ2-1
CASSYSYRGRNYEQYF	TGTGCCAGCAGTTACTCTTATCGCGGGAGGAACTACGAGCAGTACTTC	TRBD2	-	TRBV6-5	TRBJ2-7
CASSKTGIGEQYF	TGTGCCAGCAGCAAGACAGGGATTGGCGAGCAGTACTTC	TRBD1	-	TRBV11-3	TRBJ2-7
CASSRDPAGEAFF	TGTGCCAGCAGCCGTGATCCTGCAGGGGAAGCTTTCTTT	-	-	TRBV7-2	TRBJ1-1
CASSSGTGGAGANVLTF	TGTGCCAGCAGTTCAGGGACAGGGGGCGCTGGGGCCAACGTCCTGACTTTC	TRBD1	-	TRBV6-4	TRBJ2-6
CASSHTTGGNEKLFF	TGTGCCAGCAGCCATACGACAGGGGGCAATGAAAAACTGTTTTTT	TRBD1	-	TRBV7-9	TRBJ1-4
CASSPSSGHNEQFF	TGTGCCAGCTCACCATCTAGCGGGCACAATGAGCAGTTCTTC	TRBD2	-	TRBV18	TRBJ2-1
CASSLAGRDTEAFF	TGTGCCAGCAGCTTAGCCGGTCGGGACACTGAAGCTTTCTTT	-	-	TRBV11-3	TRBJ1-1
CASSEPLAELYNEQFF	TGTGCCAGCAGTGAACCCCTAGCGGAACTATACAATGAGCAGTTCTTC	TRBD2	once	TRBV6-1	TRBJ2-1
CASSIGPYEQYF	TGTGCCAGTAGTATCGGGCCATACGAGCAGTACTTC	-	few	TRBV19	TRBJ2-7
CASSGPGQGLANEKLFF	TGTGCCAGCAGTGGACCGGGACAGGGCTTGGCTAATGAAAAACTGTTTTTT	TRBD1	-	TRBV28	TRBJ1-4
CASSVTGIAGELFF	TGTGCCAGCAGCGTAACCGGAATTGCCGGGGAGCTGTTTTTT	-	few	TRBV9	TRBJ2-2
CAWGNYNEQFF	TGTGCCTGGGGAAATTACAATGAGCAGTTCTTC	-	-	TRBV30	TRBJ2-1
CASSLGGREAFF	TGTGCCAGCAGCTTGGGAGGGCGGGAGGCTTTCTTT	-	-	TRBV27	TRBJ1-1
CASSFAQTSGRNEQFF	TGTGCCAGCAGCTTTGCGCAAACTAGCGGGAGGAATGAGCAGTTCTTC	-	once	TRBV12-1	TRBJ2-1
CASRGDGGNTEAFF	TGTGCCAGCAGAGGGGACGGCGGGAACACTGAAGCTTTCTTT	-	-	TRBV25-1	TRBJ1-1
CASRVGRGVRTQYF	TGTGCCAGCAGGGTGGGCCGGGGGGTACGGACCCAGTACTTC	TRBD2	-	TRBV2	TRBJ2-5
CASRGTGQETQYF	TGTGCCAGCAGGGGCACTGGGCAAGAGACCCAGTACTTC	-	-	TRBV28	TRBJ2-5
CASSPTGDRVRKYNEQFF	TGTGCCAGCAGCCCTACGGGAGACAGGGTTAGGAAATACAATGAGCAGTTCTTC	-	-	TRBV3-1/TRBV3-2	TRBJ2-1
CASQETGLYSDEQFF	TGTGCCAGCCAAGAAACCGGGCTATATTCGGATGAGCAGTTCTTC	-	-	TRBV3-1/TRBV3-2	TRBJ2-1
CASSARGQETQYF	TGTGCCAGCTCGGCAAGGGGGCAAGAGACCCAGTACTTC	-	-	TRBV18	TRBJ2-5
CASSRGREQGGFF	TGTGCCAGCAGCCGAGGGAGGGAGCAGGGCGGTTTCTTT	-	-	TRBV3-1/TRBV3-2	TRBJ1-1
CASSPEVGLANYGYTF	TGTGCCAGCTCACCAGAAGTTGGGTTGGCTAACTATGGCTACACCTTC	-	-	TRBV18	TRBJ1-2
CASSLEGTVGYGYTF	TGCGCCAGCAGCTTGGAGGGGACAGTGGGCTATGGCTACACCTTC	TRBD1	-	TRBV5-1	TRBJ1-2
CASSLPPGSGRAGANVLTF	TGTGCCAGCAGCTTGCCCCCGGGAAGCGGGAGGGCTGGGGCCAACGTCCTGACTTTC	TRBD2	once	TRBV7-8	TRBJ2-6
CATGTDNEKLFF	TGTGCCACCGGGACAGATAATGAAAAACTGTTTTTT	TRBD1	-	TRBV28	TRBJ1-4
CATPRQPRTGDTGELFF	TGTGCCACGCCCCGGCAACCGAGGACGGGAGACACCGGGGAGCTGTTTTTT	-	-	TRBV10-3	TRBJ2-2
CASSKDRATEAFF	TGTGCCAGCAGTAAGGACAGGGCCACTGAAGCTTTCTTT	TRBD1	-	TRBV12-3/TRBV12-4	TRBJ1-1
CTSSPRPGGDNTEAFF	TGCACCAGCAGCCCCCGCCCCGGGGGGGATAACACTGAAGCTTTCTTT	-	-	TRBV1	TRBJ1-1
CASKQGTHTDTQYF	TGTGCCAGTAAACAGGGGACACACACGGATACGCAGTATTTT	TRBD1	-	TRBV11-2	TRBJ2-3
CASSLPGQGVETQYF	TGTGCCAGCAGCCTACCGGGACAGGGGGTAGAGACCCAGTACTTC	TRBD1	-	TRBV3-1/TRBV3-2	TRBJ2-5
CASSLAPLAGTGELFF	TGTGCCAGCAGCTTAGCCCCACTAGCGGGAACCGGGGAGCTGTTTTTT	TRBD2	-	TRBV11-3	TRBJ2-2
CASSPEGFPPGYF	TGCGCCAGCAGCCCGGAGGGTTTTCCCCCTGGGTACTTC	-	-	TRBV5-1	TRBJ2-7